These 3 T cell receptor beta chains share one sample of origin, sequenced in a study of T cell responses to AZD1222 COVID-19 vaccine. Using immunoSEQ multiplex PCR, the repertoire was profiled, and TCRdb retains in-frame clones only, with some absent. This sample has about 94,000 clones; around nine tenths occur once, and the top ten carry about 12%. Specimen: peripheral blood, collected 28 days after the second AZD1222 dose. The receptors were gathered from an adult who received the AZD1222 COVID-19 vaccine.

The chain carries TRBV6-5 and TRBJ2-3, with 11 positions matching TRBD2. Germline loops: CDR1 MNHEY, CDR2 SVGAGI. Trimming cost V 5 bases and J 5 bases; bases outside gene matches: 6. The CDR3 spans 15 residues. CDR3 sequence reads: CASSNSGRAVDTQYF. The CDR3 DNA sequence: TGTGCCAGCAGTAATAGCGGGAGGGCCGTAGATACGCAGTATTTT.

This chain uses TRBV6-5 with TRBJ1-2; D ambiguous. Germline loops: CDR1 MNHEY, CDR2 SVGAGI. The CDR3 contains 15 residues. Trimming pared 0 bases from V and 0 bases from J, leaving 8 bases between. The CDR3 nucleotides read TGTGCCAGCAGTTACTCCCATGGAGCTAACTATGGCTACACCTTC. Protein sequence: CASSYSHGANYGYTF.

The gene calls are TRBV3-1 (or the pseudogene TRBV3-2) and TRBJ2-5, with 7 bases that match TRBD2. J was trimmed by 5 bases and V by 3 bases; bases with no gene match: 6. The CDR3 is 14 residues long. CDR1 is LGHDT and CDR2 is YNNKEL in the germline V gene (reference sequence). The CDR3 is CASSQAGEVETQYF. In nucleotides, the CDR3 is TGTGCCAGCAGCCAGGCGGGGGAGGTGGAGACCCAGTACTTC.